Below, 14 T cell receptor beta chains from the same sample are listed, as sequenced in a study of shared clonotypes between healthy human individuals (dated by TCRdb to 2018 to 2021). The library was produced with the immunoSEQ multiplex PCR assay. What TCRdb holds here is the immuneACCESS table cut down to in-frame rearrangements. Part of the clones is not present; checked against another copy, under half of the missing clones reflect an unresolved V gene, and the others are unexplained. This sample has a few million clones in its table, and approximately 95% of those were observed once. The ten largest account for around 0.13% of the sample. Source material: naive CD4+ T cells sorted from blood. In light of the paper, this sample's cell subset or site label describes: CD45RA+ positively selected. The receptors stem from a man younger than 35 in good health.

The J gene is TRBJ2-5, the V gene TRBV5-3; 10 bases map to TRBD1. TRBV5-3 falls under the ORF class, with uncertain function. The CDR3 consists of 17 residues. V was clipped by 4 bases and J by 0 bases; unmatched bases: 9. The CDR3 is CARSRLRDRGHQETQYF. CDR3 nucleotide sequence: TGTGCCAGAAGCCGCCTCCGGGACAGGGGACACCAAGAGACCCAGTACTTC.

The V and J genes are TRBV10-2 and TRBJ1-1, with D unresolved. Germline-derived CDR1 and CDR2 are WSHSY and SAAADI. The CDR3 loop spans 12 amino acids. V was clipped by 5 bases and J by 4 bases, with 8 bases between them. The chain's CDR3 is CASSSVGTEAFF. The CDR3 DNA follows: TGCGCCAGCAGTTCGGTGGGCACTGAAGCTTTCTTT.

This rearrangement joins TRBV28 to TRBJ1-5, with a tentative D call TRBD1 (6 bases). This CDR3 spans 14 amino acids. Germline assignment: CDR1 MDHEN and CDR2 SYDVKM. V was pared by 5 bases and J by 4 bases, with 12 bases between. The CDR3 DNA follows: TGTGCCAGCAGTCGAGGGGGAACAAATCAGCCCCAGCATTTT. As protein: CASSRGGTNQPQHF.

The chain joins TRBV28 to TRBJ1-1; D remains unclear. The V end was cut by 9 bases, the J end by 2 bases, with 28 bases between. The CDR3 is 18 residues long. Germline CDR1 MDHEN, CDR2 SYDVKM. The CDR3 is CASIPWNNEFSRNTEAFF. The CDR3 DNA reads TGTGCCAGTATACCATGGAATAATGAGTTTTCGAGAAACACTGAAGCTTTCTTT.

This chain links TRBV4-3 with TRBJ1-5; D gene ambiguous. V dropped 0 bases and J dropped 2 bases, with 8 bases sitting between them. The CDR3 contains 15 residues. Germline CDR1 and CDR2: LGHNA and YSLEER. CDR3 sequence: CASSQDFYRNQPQHF. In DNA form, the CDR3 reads TGCGCCAGCAGCCAAGATTTTTACCGCAATCAGCCCCAGCATTTT.

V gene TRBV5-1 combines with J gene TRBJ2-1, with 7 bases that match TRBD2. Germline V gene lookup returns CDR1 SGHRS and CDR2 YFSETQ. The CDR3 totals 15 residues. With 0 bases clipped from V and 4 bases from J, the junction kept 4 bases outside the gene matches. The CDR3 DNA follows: TGCGCCAGCAGCTTGGCCAGCGGGACTTACAATGAGCAGTTCTTC. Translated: CASSLASGTYNEQFF.

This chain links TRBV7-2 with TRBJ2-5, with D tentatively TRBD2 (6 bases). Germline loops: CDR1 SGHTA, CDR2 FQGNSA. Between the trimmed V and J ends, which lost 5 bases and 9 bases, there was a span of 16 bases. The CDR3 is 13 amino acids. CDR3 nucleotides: TGTGCCAGCAGCCCCGGGGGTTCCGGGCCCCAGTACTTC. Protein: CASSPGGSGPQYF.

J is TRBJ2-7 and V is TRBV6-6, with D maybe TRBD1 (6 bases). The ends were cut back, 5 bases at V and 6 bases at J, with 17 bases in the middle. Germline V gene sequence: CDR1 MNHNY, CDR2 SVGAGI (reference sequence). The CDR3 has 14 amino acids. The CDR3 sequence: CASSPWAGVGEQYF. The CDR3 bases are TGTGCCAGCAGTCCATGGGCAGGGGTTGGCGAGCAGTACTTC.

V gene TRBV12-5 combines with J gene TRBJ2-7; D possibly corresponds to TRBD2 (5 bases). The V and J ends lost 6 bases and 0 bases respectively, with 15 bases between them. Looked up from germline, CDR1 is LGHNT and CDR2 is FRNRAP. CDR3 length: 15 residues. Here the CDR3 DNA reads TGTGCTAGTGGACCTCGGTTCCGGGGCTCCTACGAGCAGTACTTC. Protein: CASGPRFRGSYEQYF.

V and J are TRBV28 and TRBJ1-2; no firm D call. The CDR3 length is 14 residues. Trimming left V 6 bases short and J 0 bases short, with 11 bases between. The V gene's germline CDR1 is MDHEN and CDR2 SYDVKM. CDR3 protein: CASSTRRANYGYTF. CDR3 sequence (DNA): TGTGCCAGCAGCACTCGCCGGGCTAACTATGGCTACACCTTC.

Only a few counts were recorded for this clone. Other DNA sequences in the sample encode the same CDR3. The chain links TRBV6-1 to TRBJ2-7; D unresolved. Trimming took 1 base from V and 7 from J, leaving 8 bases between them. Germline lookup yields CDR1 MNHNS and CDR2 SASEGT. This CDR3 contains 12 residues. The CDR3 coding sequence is TGTGCCAGCAGTGAAGGACTGGGGGAGCAGTACTTC. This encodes CASSEGLGEQYF.

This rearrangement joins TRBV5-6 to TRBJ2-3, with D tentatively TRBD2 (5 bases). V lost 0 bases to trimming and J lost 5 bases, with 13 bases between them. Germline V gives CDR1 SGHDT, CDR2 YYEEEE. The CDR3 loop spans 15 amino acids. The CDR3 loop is CASSLEGYRGDTQYF. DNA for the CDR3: TGTGCCAGCAGCTTGGAAGGGTATCGGGGAGATACGCAGTATTTT.

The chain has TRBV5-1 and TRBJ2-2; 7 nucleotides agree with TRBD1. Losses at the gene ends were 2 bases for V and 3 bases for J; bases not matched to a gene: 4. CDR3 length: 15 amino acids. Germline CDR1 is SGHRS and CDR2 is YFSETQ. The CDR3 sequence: CASSLQGFYTGELFF. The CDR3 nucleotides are TGCGCCAGCAGCTTACAGGGGTTTTACACCGGGGAGCTGTTTTTT.

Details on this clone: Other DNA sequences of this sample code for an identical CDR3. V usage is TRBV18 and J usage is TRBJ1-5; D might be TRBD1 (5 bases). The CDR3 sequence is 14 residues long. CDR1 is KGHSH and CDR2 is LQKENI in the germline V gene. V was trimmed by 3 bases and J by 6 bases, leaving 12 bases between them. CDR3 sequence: CASSPQGGGQPQHF. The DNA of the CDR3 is TGTGCCAGCTCACCGCAGGGTGGAGGTCAGCCCCAGCATTTT.